Listed below are T cell receptor beta chains from one sample, sequenced in a study of T cell responses to AZD1222 COVID-19 vaccine. Measured with immunoSEQ multiplex PCR; TCRdb has only the in-frame clones, and not every one. The sample has approximately 110,000 clones; roughly 89% are singletons. The sequencing used peripheral blood, collected 28 days after the second AZD1222 dose. These receptors were taken from an adult who received the AZD1222 COVID-19 vaccine. Each CDR3 is given with its conserved first and last residue. A D gene is named only where the DNA matches it firmly.

d_call,j_call,v_call,cdr3_length,cdr3_aa
-,TRBJ1-4,TRBV27,14,CASSFAQLSGKLFF
TRBD1,TRBJ2-7,TRBV19,15,CASSFGTEISYEQYF
-,TRBJ1-3,TRBV15,15,CATSRDSLTGNTIYF
TRBD2,TRBJ2-7,TRBV7-2,17,CASSLRTSGLSSYEQYF
TRBD1,TRBJ2-7,TRBV4-1,16,CASSRVYDRGGYEQYF
-,TRBJ2-2,TRBV18,14,CASSPREAVGELFF
TRBD2,TRBJ2-7,TRBV7-2,13,CASSLRSGREQYF
-,TRBJ1-1,TRBV5-1,14,CASSLTSGNTEAFF
-,TRBJ1-1,TRBV7-9,15,CASSLEGTLNTEAFF
TRBD1,TRBJ2-1,TRBV2,15,CASRYEQGGYNEQFF
-,TRBJ2-7,TRBV21-1,14,CASSNRDSIHEQYF
-,TRBJ1-3,TRBV28,15,CASPRGRPLGNTIYF
TRBD1,TRBJ2-5,TRBV5-1,15,CASSRGQGEWETQYF
-,TRBJ1-4,TRBV3-1/TRBV3-2,13,CATSGSKGEKLFF
-,TRBJ1-1,TRBV30,11,CAYNLNTEAFF
-,TRBJ1-5,TRBV24-1,14,CATSDFRQGQPQHF
TRBD2,TRBJ2-2,TRBV3-1/TRBV3-2,18,CASSPRSGLAGVTGELFF
-,TRBJ2-2,TRBV7-9,15,CASSPGLGGTGELFF
-,TRBJ1-2,TRBV3-1/TRBV3-2,14,CASSQRNFNYGYTF
TRBD1,TRBJ2-7,TRBV7-9,14,CASSPTGIPYEQYF
-,TRBJ1-1,TRBV29-1,12,CSVDSPGTEAFF
-,TRBJ2-6,TRBV15,16,CATSRDRPAGANVLTF
-,TRBJ2-7,TRBV5-1,14,CASSLVAASYEQYF
-,TRBJ2-5,TRBV7-6,16,CASSLARAPNPETQYF
-,TRBJ1-4,TRBV18,16,CASSPLPVATNEKLFF
-,TRBJ2-7,TRBV6-5,13,CASSQDSSYEQYF
TRBD1,TRBJ2-6,TRBV27,16,CASSFQGAPGANVLTF
TRBD1,TRBJ1-5,TRBV5-3,16,CARSLMGQGARQPQHF
-,TRBJ1-5,TRBV4-1,14,CASSGLYSNQPQHF
TRBD1,TRBJ1-6,TRBV28,15,CASSIRDRGNSPLHF
TRBD1,TRBJ1-3,TRBV2,17,CASSAGTGGMGGNTIYF
-,TRBJ2-1,TRBV12-5,12,CASGLLAEEQFF
-,TRBJ1-5,TRBV7-2,13,CASTLTGNQPQHF
TRBD2,TRBJ2-1,TRBV18,15,CASSPGTSPYNEQFF
-,TRBJ2-7,TRBV4-1,14,CASSQVGPAYEQYF
-,TRBJ2-1,TRBV5-1,14,CASGPGTSDSEQFF
TRBD1,TRBJ2-7,TRBV3-1/TRBV3-2,18,CASSPFLGAGQGVIKQYF
-,TRBJ2-2,TRBV5-1,14,CASSPTGNTGELFF
TRBD2,TRBJ2-2,TRBV4-2,16,CASSQDGTRGGGELFF
TRBD1,TRBJ1-3,TRBV2,14,CASTMDRGGNTIYF
-,TRBJ1-5,TRBV18,15,CASSPSTGKNQPQHF
-,TRBJ2-1,TRBV19,15,CASSIGGAFNNEQFF
-,TRBJ2-7,TRBV6-1,15,CASSEYGGRTYEQYF